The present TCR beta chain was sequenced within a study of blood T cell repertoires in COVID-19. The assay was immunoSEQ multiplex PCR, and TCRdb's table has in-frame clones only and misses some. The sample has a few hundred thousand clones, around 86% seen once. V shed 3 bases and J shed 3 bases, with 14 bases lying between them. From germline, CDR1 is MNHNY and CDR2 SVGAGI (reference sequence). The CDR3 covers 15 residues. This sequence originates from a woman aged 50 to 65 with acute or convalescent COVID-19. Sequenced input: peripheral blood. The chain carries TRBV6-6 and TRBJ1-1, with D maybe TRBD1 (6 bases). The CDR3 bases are TGTGCCAGCAGTTATTCCGGGGCAGGGGACACTGAAGCTTTCTTT. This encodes CASSYSGAGDTEAFF.